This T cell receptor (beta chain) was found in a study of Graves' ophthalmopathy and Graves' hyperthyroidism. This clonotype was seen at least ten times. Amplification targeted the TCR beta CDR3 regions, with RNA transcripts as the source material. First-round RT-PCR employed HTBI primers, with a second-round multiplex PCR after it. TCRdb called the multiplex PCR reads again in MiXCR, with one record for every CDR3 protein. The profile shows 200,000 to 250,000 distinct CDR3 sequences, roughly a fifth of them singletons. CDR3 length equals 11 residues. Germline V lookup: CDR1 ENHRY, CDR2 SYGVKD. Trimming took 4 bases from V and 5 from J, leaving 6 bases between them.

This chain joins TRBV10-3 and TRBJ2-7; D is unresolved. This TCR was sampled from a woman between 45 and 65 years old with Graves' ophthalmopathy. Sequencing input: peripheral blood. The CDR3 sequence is CAISAFDEQYF. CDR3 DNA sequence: TGTGCCATCAGTGCGTTCGACGAGCAGTACTTC.